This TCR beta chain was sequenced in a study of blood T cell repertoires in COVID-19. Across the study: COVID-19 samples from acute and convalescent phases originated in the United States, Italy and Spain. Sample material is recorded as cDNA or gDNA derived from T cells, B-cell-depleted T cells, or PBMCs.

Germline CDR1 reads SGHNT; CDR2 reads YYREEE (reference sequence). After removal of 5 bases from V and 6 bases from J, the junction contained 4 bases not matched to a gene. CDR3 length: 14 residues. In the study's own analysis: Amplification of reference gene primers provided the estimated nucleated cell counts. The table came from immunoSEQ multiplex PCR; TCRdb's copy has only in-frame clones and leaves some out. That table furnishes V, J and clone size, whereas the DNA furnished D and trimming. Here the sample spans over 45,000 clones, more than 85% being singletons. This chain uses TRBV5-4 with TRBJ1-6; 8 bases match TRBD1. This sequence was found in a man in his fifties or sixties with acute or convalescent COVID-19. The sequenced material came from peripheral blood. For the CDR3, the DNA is TGTGCCAGCAGGGACAGGGTCAGTAATTCACCCCTCCACTTT. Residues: CASRDRVSNSPLHF.